This T cell receptor (beta chain) appears in the sequencing data of a study of metastatic and nonmetastatic thyroid tumors. About the research overall: Repertoires from blood and tumor or nodule tissue of malignant and benign thyroid patients were compared.

CDR3 length: 14 amino acids. The germline CDR1 and CDR2 sequences are ENHRY and SYGVKD. V was cut by 6 bases and J by 7 bases, with 18 bases left in between. TCRdb re-called the PCR reads with MiXCR. Of tens of thousands of clones listed, 15% to 20% are singletons. Thyroid surgery was preceded by no treatment in any patient. This clonotype was sampled from a male donor with papillary thyroid cancer or a benign thyroid nodule (not recorded which). Some clones in this sample may be carry-over from other donors' samples. Sequenced material: blood. The chain carries TRBV10-3 and TRBJ2-5; D is possibly TRBD2 (6 bases). The CDR3 nucleotides are TGTGCCATCAGATTGAGAGCTAGGGGAGGGACCCAGTACTTC. Translating gives CAIRLRARGGTQYF.